The 25 T cell receptor beta chains below were found in one sample sequenced in a study of lymphopenia after photon versus proton radiotherapy. Assay: immunoSEQ multiplex PCR; the TCRdb copy retains only in-frame clones and omits some. The sample lists roughly 35,000 clones; more than 75% were seen once. The material sequenced was peripheral blood, taken from a patient treated with photon-based radiotherapy. The receptors were gathered from a man in his forties or fifties with gastric cancer.

The chain recombines TRBV6-1 with TRBJ2-2, with 8 bases fitting TRBD1. Germline assignment: CDR1 MNHNS and CDR2 SASEGT. This CDR3 contains 13 residues. The V gene end was trimmed by 3 bases and the J gene end by 8 bases; junction bases not matched to a gene: 2. The CDR3 nucleotides read TGTGCCAGCAGTGACAGGGGGCAAGGGGAGCTGTTTTTT. Protein product: CASSDRGQGELFF.

The rearrangement links TRBV6-5 to TRBJ2-2; 7 bases agree with TRBD1. CDR3 length: 13 amino acids. CDR1 is MNHEY and CDR2 is SVGAGI in the germline V gene. V shed 6 bases and J 5 bases; nucleotides not matched to a gene: 3. This chain's CDR3 is CASRTGETGELFF. The CDR3 nucleotides are TGTGCCAGCAGAACAGGGGAAACCGGGGAGCTGTTTTTT.

This clone was seen only once. The chain joins TRBV10-3 to TRBJ2-3, with no clear D. Trimming cost V 10 bases and J 6 bases, with 11 bases left between them. Germline loops: CDR1 ENHRY, CDR2 SYGVKD. The CDR3 sequence is 11 residues long. The CDR3 sequence is CATAFGDTQYF. In nucleotides, the CDR3 is TGTGCCACCGCGTTTGGGGATACGCAGTATTTT.

The chain carries TRBV7-6 and TRBJ2-7; the D gene is possibly TRBD2 (5 bases). The CDR3 runs 12 residues. Germline values: CDR1 SGHVS, CDR2 FNYEAQ. The V end was cut by 1 base, the J end by 6 bases, with 7 bases between. CDR3 sequence reads: CASSLGGSEQYF. In DNA, the CDR3 is TGTGCCAGCAGCTTAGGAGGGTCCGAGCAGTACTTC.

The rearrangement links TRBV6-1 to TRBJ1-2, with a possible D match to TRBD1 (6 bases). The germline CDR1 and CDR2 sequences are MNHNS and SASEGT. The V end lost 6 bases, the J end lost 2 bases, and 10 bases lay between the germline ends. This CDR3 spans 13 amino acids. CDR3 coding DNA: TGTGCCAGCAGAAACGGACAGAACTATGGCTACACCTTC. Amino acids: CASRNGQNYGYTF.

The DNA for the CDR3 is TGTGCCTGGAGTCTTGACAGGGGAATATACGAGCAGTACTTC. Its translation: CAWSLDRGIYEQYF. The chain couples TRBV30 to TRBJ2-7; 8 nucleotides align to TRBD1. The germline gives CDR1 GTSNPN, CDR2 SVGIG (reference sequence). V dropped 2 bases and J dropped 4; count of bases not matched to a gene: 7. The CDR3 runs to 14 residues.

This rearrangement joins TRBV11-3 to TRBJ2-1; tentative D call: TRBD2 (6 bases). Germline CDR1 SGHNT, CDR2 YENEEA. V lost 1 base and J 2 bases, leaving 12 bases between the germline ends. This CDR3 comprises 16 residues. The CDR3 sequence is CASSLGGDGPYNEQFF. The CDR3 DNA reads TGTGCCAGCAGCTTAGGGGGGGACGGTCCCTACAATGAGCAGTTCTTC.

The chain has TRBV27 and TRBJ2-4, with D hard to call. From germline, CDR1 is MNHEY and CDR2 SMNVEV (reference sequence). The CDR3 totals 14 residues. Trimming removed 6 bases at V and 7 bases at J, with 16 bases between. The CDR3 nucleotides are TGTGCCAGCAGAACTCGGGCGGACGGTAACATTCAGTACTTC. This encodes CASRTRADGNIQYF.

The chain combines TRBV7-9 with TRBJ1-1; D is unresolved. The CDR3 runs 13 residues. Deletions cut 3 bases from V and 2 bases from J, with 7 bases between. The germline gives CDR1 SEHNR, CDR2 FQNEAQ (reference sequence). CDR3 region: CASSFSDNTEAFF. In DNA form, the CDR3 reads TGTGCCAGCAGCTTTTCGGACAACACTGAAGCTTTCTTT.

In its sample, this clone was seen once. The chain is built from TRBV4-1 and TRBJ2-7; D call uncertain. In germline, CDR1 is MGHRA, CDR2 YSYEKL. V lost 3 bases and J 0 bases, leaving 12 bases between the germline ends. The CDR3 length is 15 residues. Here the CDR3 DNA reads TGCGCCAGCAGCCAGACCGGGCCCAGCTCCTACGAGCAGTACTTC. It yields the protein CASSQTGPSSYEQYF.

The chain recombines TRBV4-1 with TRBJ1-2, with no clear D. The CDR3 consists of 13 residues. Trimming removed 2 bases at V and 6 bases at J, with 10 bases between. Germline V gene lookup returns CDR1 MGHRA and CDR2 YSYEKL. This chain's CDR3 is CASSQLILDGYTF. CDR3 coding DNA: TGCGCCAGCAGCCAATTAATTTTGGATGGCTACACCTTC.

The rearrangement links TRBV28 to TRBJ2-1; TRBD1 or TRBD2 may be the D gene (5 bases each). With 1 base removed from V and 1 base from J, the gap between germline ends came to 11 bases. Germline-derived CDR1 and CDR2 are MDHEN and SYDVKM. CDR3 length: 16 amino acids. The CDR3 sequence is CASSLSGRRSYNEQFF. The CDR3 DNA sequence: TGTGCCAGCAGTTTATCGGGGCGGAGGTCCTACAATGAGCAGTTCTTC.

The rearrangement joins TRBV7-9 to TRBJ2-3, with 8 bases matching TRBD1. V lost 4 bases, J lost 6 bases, and 6 bases stayed unmatched. Looked up from germline, CDR1 is SEHNR and CDR2 is FQNEAQ (reference sequence). The CDR3 totals 14 residues. CDR3 amino acids: CASSSGTGGDTQYF. In nucleotides, the CDR3 is TGTGCCAGCAGCTCGGGGACAGGTGGCGATACGCAGTATTTT.

V is TRBV7-7 and J is TRBJ2-3; D remains unclear. Germline values: CDR1 SSHAT, CDR2 FNYEAQ (reference sequence). The CDR3 runs 15 residues. V was cut by 1 base and J by 0 bases, with 8 bases left in between. In nucleotides, the CDR3 is TGTGCCAGCAGCTTAGACGGCAGAAGCACAGATACGCAGTATTTT. Encoded protein: CASSLDGRSTDTQYF.

This clone was seen a handful of times. The rearrangement joins TRBV19 to TRBJ2-7; no reliable D call. The germline gives CDR1 LNHDA, CDR2 SQIVND (reference sequence). This CDR3 spans 13 amino acids. Trimming pared 4 bases from V and 4 bases from J, leaving 11 bases between. The CDR3 sequence: CASSSRVGYEQYF. For the CDR3, the DNA is TGTGCCAGTAGTAGCCGAGTGGGGTACGAGCAGTACTTC.

The V and J genes are TRBV30 and TRBJ1-5; D might be TRBD1 (6 bases). Germline-derived CDR1 and CDR2 are GTSNPN and SVGIG (reference sequence). CDR3 length equals 13 residues. V lost 3 bases to trimming and J lost 3 bases, with 9 bases between them. The DNA for the CDR3 is TGTGCCTGGAGGGGGGCATTCAATCAGCCCCAGCATTTT. The encoded protein is CAWRGAFNQPQHF.

The J gene is TRBJ2-7, the V gene TRBV5-4, with TRBD1 identical over 7 bases. V lost 5 bases and J lost 3; bases outside the gene matches: 8. Germline CDR1 reads SGHNT; CDR2 reads YYREEE (reference sequence). The CDR3 totals 14 residues. CDR3 in amino acids: CASSRTGAIYEQYF. CDR3 nucleotide sequence: TGTGCCAGCAGTCGGACAGGAGCCATCTACGAGCAGTACTTC.

The chain couples TRBV2 to TRBJ1-2, with D possibly being TRBD1 (5 bases). Trimming left V 3 bases short and J 7 bases short, with 9 bases between. The CDR3 is made up of 12 amino acids. Germline lookup yields CDR1 SNHLY and CDR2 FYNNEI. For the CDR3, the DNA is TGTGCCAGCAGTGACAGGGACGGTGGCTACACCTTC. It codes for CASSDRDGGYTF. Using reference TRBV2 and TRBJ1-2 for the parts outside the CDR3, the full variable domain is EPEVTQTPSHQVTQMGQEVILRCVPISNHLYFYWYRQILGQKVEFLVSFYNNEISEKSEIFDDQFSVERPDGSNFTLKIRSTKLEDSAMYFCASSDRDGGYTFGSGTRLTVV.

V is TRBV4-1 and J is TRBJ2-6; D is uncertain. CDR1 is MGHRA and CDR2 is YSYEKL in the germline V gene. Between the trimmed V and J ends, which lost 3 bases and 2 bases, there was a span of 11 bases. This CDR3 has 16 amino acids. The CDR3 bases are TGCGCCAGCAGCCAGTCGGCGGTTACTGGGGCCAACGTCCTGACTTTC. It codes for CASSQSAVTGANVLTF.

This clone was counted only a few times. The rearrangement joins TRBV5-1 to TRBJ2-2; no clear D gene. Germline loops: CDR1 SGHRS, CDR2 YFSETQ. V was cut by 4 bases and J by 0 bases, with 19 bases left in between. The CDR3 has 18 amino acids. CDR3 in amino acids: CASSADVGWKTNTGELFF. The CDR3 DNA reads as TGCGCCAGCAGCGCGGATGTAGGATGGAAAACGAACACCGGGGAGCTGTTTTTT.

The rearrangement links TRBV5-4 to TRBJ2-2; D tentatively reads TRBD1 or TRBD2 (6 bases each). The CDR3 runs to 17 residues. V dropped 5 bases and J dropped 1 base, with 18 bases sitting between them. Germline-derived CDR1 and CDR2 are SGHNT and YYREEE (reference sequence). The CDR3 reads CASRAGHGTQNTGELFF. Here the CDR3 DNA reads TGTGCCAGCAGGGCGGGACACGGGACACAGAACACCGGGGAGCTGTTTTTT.

The genes are TRBV5-6 and TRBJ2-3; tentatively, D is TRBD1 or TRBD2 (6 bases each). This CDR3 has 16 residues. The germline CDR1 and CDR2 sequences are SGHDT and YYEEEE. The V end was cut by 2 bases, the J end by 3 bases, with 16 bases between. CDR3 DNA: TGTGCCAGCAGCTTAGACGAGGGGGGTGGTACAGATACGCAGTATTTT. Its protein product is CASSLDEGGGTDTQYF.

This clone was found a few times. The gene calls are TRBV18 and TRBJ1-5, with D hard to call. The V gene lost 2 bases and the J gene lost 4 bases, with 6 bases spanning the gap. This CDR3 is built from 13 residues. CDR1 KGHSH and CDR2 LQKENI come from the germline V gene. The CDR3 DNA follows: TGTGCCAGCTCACCAGAAGGGAATCAGCCCCAGCATTTT. This translates into CASSPEGNQPQHF.

The V gene is TRBV7-2, the J gene TRBJ1-2; TRBD1 matches 9 bases. The CDR3 contains 14 residues. The V and J ends lost 5 bases and 1 base, in that order; junction bases with no gene match: 2. Germline V CDR1 and CDR2: SGHTA, FQGNSA. CDR3 bases: TGTGCCAGCAGCGCGGGACAGGGTAACTATGGCTACACCTTC. Translating it yields CASSAGQGNYGYTF.

The rearrangement links TRBV4-1 to TRBJ2-1; D gene uncertain. The germline V gene has CDR1 MGHRA and CDR2 YSYEKL. The V end was cut by 0 bases, the J end by 9 bases, with 15 bases between. CDR3 length equals 15 residues. CDR3 nucleotides: TGCGCCAGCAGCCAAGAAGGTGCCTCTAGGGCTGAGCAGTTCTTC. This codes for CASSQEGASRAEQFF.